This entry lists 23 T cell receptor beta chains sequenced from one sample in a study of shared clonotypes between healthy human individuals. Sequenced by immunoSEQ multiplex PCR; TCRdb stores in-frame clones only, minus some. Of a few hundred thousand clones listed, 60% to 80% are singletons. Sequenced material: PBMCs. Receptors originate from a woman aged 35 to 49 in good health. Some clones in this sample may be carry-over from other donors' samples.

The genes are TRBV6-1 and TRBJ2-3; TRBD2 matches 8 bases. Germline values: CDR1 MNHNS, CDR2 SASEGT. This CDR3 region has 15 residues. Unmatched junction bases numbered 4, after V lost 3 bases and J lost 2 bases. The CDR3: CASSDRRGDTDTQYF. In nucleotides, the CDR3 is TGTGCCAGCAGTGACCGGCGGGGGGACACAGATACGCAGTATTTT.

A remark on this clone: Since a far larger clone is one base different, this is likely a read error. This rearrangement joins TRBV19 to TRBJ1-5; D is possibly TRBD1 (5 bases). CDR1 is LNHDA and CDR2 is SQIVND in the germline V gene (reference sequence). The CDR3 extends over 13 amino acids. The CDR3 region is CASTVGTNRPQHF. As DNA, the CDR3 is TGTGCCAGTACCGTGGGGACCAATCGGCCCCAGCATTTT.

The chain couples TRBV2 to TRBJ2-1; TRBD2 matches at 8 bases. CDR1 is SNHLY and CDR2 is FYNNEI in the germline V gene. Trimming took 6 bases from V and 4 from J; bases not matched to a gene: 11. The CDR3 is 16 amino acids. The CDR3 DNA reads TGTGCCAGCAGGTCCCGGGGGGGGTCCCCTTACAATGAGCAGTTCTTC. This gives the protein CASRSRGGSPYNEQFF.

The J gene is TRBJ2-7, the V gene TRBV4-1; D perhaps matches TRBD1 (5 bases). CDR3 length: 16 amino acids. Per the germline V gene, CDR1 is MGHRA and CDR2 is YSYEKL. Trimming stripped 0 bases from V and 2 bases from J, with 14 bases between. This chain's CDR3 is CASSQEGLLGAYEQYF. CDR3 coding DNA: TGCGCCAGCAGCCAAGAGGGGCTCCTAGGGGCCTACGAGCAGTACTTC.

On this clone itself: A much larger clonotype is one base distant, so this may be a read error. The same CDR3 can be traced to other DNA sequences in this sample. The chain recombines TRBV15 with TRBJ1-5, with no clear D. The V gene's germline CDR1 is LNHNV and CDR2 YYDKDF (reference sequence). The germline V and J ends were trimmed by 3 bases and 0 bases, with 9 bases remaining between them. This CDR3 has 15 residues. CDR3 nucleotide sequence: TGTGCCACCAGCAGGAACCTCGATAGCAATCAGCCCCAGCATTTT. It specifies CATSRNLDSNQPQHF.

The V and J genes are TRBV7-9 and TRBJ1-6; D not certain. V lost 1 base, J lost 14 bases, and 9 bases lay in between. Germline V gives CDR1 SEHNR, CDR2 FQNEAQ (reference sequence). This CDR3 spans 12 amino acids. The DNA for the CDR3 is TGTGCCAGCAGCTTAGACCCCCGGGCCCTCCACTTT. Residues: CASSLDPRALHF. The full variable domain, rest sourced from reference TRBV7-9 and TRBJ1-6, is DTGVSQNPRHKITKRGQNVTFRCDPISEHNRLYWYRQTLGQGPEFLTYFQNEAQLEKSRLLSDRFSAERPKGSFSTLEIQRTEQGDSAMYLCASSLDPRALHFGNGTRLTVT.

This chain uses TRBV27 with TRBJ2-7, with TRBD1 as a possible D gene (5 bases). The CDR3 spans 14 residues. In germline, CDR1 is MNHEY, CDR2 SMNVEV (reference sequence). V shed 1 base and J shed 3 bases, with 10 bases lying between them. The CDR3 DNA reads TGTGCCAGCAGTTTATACGGCAGGGACTACGAGCAGTACTTC. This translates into CASSLYGRDYEQYF.

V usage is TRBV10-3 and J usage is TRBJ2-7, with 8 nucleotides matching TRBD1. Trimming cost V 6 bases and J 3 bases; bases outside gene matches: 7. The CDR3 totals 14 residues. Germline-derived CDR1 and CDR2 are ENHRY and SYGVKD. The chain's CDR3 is CAIRTGQGGYEQYF. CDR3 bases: TGTGCCATCAGAACCGGACAGGGTGGCTACGAGCAGTACTTC.

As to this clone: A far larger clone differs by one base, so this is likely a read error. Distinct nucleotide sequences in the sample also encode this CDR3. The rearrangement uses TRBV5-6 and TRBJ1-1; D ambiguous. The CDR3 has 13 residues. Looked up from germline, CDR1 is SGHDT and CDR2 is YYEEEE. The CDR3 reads CASSGLTNTEAFF. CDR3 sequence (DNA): TGTGCCAGCAGTGGATTGACGAACACCGAAGCTTTCTTT.

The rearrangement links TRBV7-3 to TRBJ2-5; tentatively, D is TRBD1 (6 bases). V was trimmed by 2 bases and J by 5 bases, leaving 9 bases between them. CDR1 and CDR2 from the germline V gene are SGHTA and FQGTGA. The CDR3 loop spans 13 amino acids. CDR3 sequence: CASSLQGMETQYF. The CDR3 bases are TGTGCCAGCAGCTTACAGGGGATGGAGACCCAGTACTTC.

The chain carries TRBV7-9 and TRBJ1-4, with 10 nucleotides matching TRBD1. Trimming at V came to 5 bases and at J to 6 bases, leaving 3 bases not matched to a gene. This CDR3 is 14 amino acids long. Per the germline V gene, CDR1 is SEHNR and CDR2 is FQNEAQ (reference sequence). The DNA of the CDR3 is TGTGCCAGCAGCGCCGGGACAGGGGATGAAAAACTGTTTTTT. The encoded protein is CASSAGTGDEKLFF.

The CDR3 coding sequence is TGCGCCAGCAGCTCCTTTCCGACAGGGTTCTCGAACAATGAGCAGTTCTTC. Its translation: CASSSFPTGFSNNEQFF. The rearrangement joins TRBV5-1 to TRBJ2-1; 7 bases fit TRBD1. From germline, CDR1 is SGHRS and CDR2 YFSETQ. Trimming at V came to 3 bases and at J to 5 bases, leaving 14 bases not matched to a gene. The CDR3 spans 17 residues.

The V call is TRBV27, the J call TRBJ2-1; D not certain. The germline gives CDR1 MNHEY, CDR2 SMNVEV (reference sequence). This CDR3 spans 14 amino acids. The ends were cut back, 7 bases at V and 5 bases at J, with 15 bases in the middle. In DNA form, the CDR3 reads TGTGCCAGCAAGACTGCCCGAAGTGACAATGAGCAGTTCTTC. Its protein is CASKTARSDNEQFF.

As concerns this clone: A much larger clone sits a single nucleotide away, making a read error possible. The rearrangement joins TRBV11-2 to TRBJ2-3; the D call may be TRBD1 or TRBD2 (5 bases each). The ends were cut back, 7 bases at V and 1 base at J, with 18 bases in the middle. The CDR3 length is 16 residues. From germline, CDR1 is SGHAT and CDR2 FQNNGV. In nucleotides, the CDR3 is TGTGCCAGCATCTCAAGTGTCGGGGCCGGCACAGATACGCAGTATTTT. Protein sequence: CASISSVGAGTDTQYF.

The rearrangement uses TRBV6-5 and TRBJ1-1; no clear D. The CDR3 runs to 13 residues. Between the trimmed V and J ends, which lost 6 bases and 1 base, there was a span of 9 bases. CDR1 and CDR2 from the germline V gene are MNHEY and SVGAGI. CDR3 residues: CASRGRQNTEAFF. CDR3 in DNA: TGTGCCAGCAGAGGTCGACAGAACACTGAAGCTTTCTTT.

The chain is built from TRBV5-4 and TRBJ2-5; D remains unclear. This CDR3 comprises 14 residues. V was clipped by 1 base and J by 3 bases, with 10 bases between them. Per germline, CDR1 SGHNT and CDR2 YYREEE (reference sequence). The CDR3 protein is CASSLLGEKETQYF. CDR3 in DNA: TGTGCCAGCAGCTTGCTTGGTGAGAAAGAGACCCAGTACTTC.

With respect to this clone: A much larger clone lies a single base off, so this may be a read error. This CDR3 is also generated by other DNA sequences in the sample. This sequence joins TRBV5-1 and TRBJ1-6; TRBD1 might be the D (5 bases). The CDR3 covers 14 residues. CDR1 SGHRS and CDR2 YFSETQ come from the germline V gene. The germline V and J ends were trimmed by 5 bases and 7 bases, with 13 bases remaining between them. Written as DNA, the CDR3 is TGCGCCAGCAGGCCCGGGACGGGGAATTCACCCCTCCACTTT. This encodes CASRPGTGNSPLHF.

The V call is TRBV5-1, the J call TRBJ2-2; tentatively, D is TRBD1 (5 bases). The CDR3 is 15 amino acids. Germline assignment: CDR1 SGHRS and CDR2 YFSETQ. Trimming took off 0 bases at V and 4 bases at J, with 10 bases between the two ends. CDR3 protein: CASSLAQGPTGELFF. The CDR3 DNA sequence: TGCGCCAGCAGCTTGGCGCAGGGCCCCACCGGGGAGCTGTTTTTT.

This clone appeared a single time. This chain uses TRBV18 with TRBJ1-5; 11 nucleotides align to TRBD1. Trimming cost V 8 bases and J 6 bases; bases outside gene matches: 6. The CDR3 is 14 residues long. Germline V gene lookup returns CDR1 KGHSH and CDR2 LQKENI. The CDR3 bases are TGTGCCAGCGGGGGACAGGGGGGCGGTCAGCCCCAGCATTTT. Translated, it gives CASGGQGGGQPQHF.

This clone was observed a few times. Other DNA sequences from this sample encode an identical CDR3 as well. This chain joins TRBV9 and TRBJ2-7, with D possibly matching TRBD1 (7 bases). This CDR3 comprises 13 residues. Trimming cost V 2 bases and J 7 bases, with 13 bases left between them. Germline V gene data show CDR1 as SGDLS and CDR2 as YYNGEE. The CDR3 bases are TGTGCCAGCAGCGTGGAGGGGGCGGGAGAGCAGTACTTC. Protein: CASSVEGAGEQYF.

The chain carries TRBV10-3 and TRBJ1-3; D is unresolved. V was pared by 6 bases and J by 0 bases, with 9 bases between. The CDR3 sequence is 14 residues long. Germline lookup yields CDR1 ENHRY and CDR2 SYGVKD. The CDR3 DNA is TGTGCCATCAGGCCGGATTACTCTGGAAACACCATATATTTT. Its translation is CAIRPDYSGNTIYF.

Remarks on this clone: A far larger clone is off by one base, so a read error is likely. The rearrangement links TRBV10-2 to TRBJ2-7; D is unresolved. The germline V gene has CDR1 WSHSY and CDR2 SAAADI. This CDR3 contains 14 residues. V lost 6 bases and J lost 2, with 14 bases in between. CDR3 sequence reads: CASRDLDGAYEQYF. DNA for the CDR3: TGCGCCAGCAGAGATTTGGACGGAGCCTACGAGCAGTACTTC.

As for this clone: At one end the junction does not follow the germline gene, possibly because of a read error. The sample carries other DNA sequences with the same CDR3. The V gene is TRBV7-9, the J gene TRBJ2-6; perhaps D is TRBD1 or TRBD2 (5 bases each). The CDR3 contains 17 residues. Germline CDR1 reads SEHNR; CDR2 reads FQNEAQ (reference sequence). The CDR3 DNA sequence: TGTGCCAGCAGCTTAAGTCCCGGACTCTCTGGGGCCAACGTTCTGACTTTC. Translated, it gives CASSLSPGLSGANVLTF.